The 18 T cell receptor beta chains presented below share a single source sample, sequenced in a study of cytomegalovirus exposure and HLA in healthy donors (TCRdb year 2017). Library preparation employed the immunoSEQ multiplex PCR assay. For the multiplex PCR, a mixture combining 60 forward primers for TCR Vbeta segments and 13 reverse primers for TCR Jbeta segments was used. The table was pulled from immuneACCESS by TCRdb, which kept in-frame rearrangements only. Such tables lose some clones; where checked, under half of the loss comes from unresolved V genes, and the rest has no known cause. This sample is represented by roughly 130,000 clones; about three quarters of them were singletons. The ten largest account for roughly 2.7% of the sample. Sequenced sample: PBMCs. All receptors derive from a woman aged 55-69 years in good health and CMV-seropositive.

The CDR3, as DNA: TGCGCCAGCAGCCAAGATTTGCGGGGGGGCGTCTACGAGCAGTACTTC. Translated, it gives CASSQDLRGGVYEQYF. The chain couples TRBV4-1 to TRBJ2-7, with 9 bases identical to TRBD2. The V and J ends lost 0 bases and 3 bases, in that order; junction bases with no gene match: 6. The CDR3 is 16 amino acids. The germline V gene has CDR1 MGHRA and CDR2 YSYEKL.

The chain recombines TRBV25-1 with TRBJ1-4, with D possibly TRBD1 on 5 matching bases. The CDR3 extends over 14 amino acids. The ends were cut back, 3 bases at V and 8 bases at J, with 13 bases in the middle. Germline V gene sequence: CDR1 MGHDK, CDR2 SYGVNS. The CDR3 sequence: CASSDSQGGEKLFF. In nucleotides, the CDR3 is TGTGCCAGCAGTGATAGCCAGGGTGGGGAAAAACTGTTTTTT.

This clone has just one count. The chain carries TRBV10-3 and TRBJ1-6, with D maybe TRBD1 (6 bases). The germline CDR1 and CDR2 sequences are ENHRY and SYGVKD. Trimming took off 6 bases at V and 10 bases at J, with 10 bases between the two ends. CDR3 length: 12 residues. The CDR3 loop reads CAIRQGGSPLHF. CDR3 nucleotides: TGTGCCATCAGACAGGGCGGCTCACCCCTCCACTTT.

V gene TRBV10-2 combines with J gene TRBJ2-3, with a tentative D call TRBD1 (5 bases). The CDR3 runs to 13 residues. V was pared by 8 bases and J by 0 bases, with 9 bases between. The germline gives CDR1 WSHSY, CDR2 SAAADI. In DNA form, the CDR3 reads TGCGCCAGCCGACAGCCTAGCACAGATACGCAGTATTTT. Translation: CASRQPSTDTQYF.

The CDR3 here is CASSSRGSLTEAFF. DNA for the CDR3: TGTGCCAGCAGTTCCAGGGGTTCATTAACTGAAGCTTTCTTT. This chain connects TRBV6-5 to TRBJ1-1, with a weak D call TRBD1 (6 bases). V lost 4 bases, J lost 5 bases, and 14 bases lay in between. CDR1 MNHEY and CDR2 SVGAGI come from the germline V gene. This CDR3 is built from 14 residues.

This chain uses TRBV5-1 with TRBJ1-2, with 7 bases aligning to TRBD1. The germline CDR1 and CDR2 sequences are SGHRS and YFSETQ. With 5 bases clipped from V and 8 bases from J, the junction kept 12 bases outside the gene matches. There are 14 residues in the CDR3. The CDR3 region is CASRPRDSLGGYTF. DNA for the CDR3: TGCGCCAGCAGACCCCGGGACAGCTTGGGCGGCTACACCTTC.

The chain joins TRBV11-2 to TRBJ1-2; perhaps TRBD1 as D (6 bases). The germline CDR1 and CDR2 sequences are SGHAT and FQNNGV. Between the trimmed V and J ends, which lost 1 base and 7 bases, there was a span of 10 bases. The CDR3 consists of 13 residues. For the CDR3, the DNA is TGTGCCAGCAGCTTAGGCAGGGGTGCTGGCTACACCTTC. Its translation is CASSLGRGAGYTF.

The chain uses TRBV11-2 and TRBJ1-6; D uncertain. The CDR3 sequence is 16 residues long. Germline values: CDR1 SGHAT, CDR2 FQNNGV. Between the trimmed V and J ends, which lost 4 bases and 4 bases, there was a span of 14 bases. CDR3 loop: CASSSRGRSYNSPLHF. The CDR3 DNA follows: TGTGCCAGCAGCTCCCGTGGGAGGTCGTATAATTCACCCCTCCACTTT.

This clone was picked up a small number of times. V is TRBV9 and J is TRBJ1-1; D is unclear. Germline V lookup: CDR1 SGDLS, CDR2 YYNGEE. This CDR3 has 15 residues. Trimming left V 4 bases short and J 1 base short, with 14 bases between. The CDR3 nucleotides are TGTGCCAGCAGCTATAGGGAGGACCCGAACACTGAAGCTTTCTTT. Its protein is CASSYREDPNTEAFF.

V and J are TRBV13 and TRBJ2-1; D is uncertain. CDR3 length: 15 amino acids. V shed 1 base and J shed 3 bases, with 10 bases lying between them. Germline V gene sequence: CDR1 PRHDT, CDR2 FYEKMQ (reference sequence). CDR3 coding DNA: TGTGCCAGCAGCTTAGCATCGATCAGCTACAATGAGCAGTTCTTC. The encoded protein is CASSLASISYNEQFF.

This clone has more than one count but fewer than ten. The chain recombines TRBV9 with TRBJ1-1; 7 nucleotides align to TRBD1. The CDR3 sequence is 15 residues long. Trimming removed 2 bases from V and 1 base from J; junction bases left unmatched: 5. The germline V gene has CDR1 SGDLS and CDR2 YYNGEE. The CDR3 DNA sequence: TGTGCCAGCAGCGTCCAGACAGGGAAGAACACTGAAGCTTTCTTT. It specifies CASSVQTGKNTEAFF.

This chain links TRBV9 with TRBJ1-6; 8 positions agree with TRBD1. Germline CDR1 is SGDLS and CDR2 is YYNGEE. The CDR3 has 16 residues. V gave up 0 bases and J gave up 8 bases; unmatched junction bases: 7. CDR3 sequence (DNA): TGTGCCAGCAGCGTAGCTGACGTGACAGGGGATTCACCCCTCCACTTT. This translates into CASSVADVTGDSPLHF.

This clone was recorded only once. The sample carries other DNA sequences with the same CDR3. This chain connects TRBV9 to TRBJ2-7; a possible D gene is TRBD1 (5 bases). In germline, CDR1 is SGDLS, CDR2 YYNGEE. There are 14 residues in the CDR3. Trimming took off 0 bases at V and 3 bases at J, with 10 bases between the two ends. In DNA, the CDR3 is TGTGCCAGCAGCGTAGAGGACACAAGCTACGAGCAGTACTTC. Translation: CASSVEDTSYEQYF. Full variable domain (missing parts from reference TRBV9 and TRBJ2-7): DSGVTQTPKHLITATGQRVTLRCSPRSGDLSVYWYQQSLDQGLQFLIQYYNGEERAKGNILERFSAQQFPDLHSELNLSSLELGDSALYFCASSVEDTSYEQYFGPGTRLTVT.

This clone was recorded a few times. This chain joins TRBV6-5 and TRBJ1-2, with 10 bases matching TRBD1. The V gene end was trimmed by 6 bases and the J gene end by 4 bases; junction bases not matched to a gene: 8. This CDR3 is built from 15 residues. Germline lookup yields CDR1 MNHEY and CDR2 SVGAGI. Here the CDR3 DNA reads TGTGCCAGCAGCGACAGGGGGCCGTCGGTCTATGGCTACACCTTC. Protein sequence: CASSDRGPSVYGYTF.

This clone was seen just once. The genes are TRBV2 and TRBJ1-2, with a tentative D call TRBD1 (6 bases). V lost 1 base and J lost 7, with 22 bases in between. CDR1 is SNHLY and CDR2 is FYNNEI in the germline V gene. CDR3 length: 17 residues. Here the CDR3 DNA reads TGTGCCAGCAGTGAAGTGCCAGGGGCAGTCCTACGGCGTGGCTACACCTTC. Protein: CASSEVPGAVLRRGYTF.

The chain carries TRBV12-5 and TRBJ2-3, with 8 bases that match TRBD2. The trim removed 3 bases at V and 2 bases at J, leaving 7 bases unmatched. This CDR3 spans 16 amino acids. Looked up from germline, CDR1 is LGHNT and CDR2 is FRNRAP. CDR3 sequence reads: CASGLGRRGDTDTQYF. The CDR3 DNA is TGTGCTAGTGGTTTAGGTAGGCGGGGGGACACAGATACGCAGTATTTT.

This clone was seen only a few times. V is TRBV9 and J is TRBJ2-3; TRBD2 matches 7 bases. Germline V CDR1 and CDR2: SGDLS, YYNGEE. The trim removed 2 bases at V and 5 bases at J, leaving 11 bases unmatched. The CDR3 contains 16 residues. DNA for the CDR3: TGTGCCAGCAGCGTTTCAGGGAGGGCAGGTGGAGATACGCAGTATTTT. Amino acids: CASSVSGRAGGDTQYF. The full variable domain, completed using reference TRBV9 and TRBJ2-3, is DSGVTQTPKHLITATGQRVTLRCSPRSGDLSVYWYQQSLDQGLQFLIQYYNGEERAKGNILERFSAQQFPDLHSELNLSSLELGDSALYFCASSVSGRAGGDTQYFGPGTRLTVL.

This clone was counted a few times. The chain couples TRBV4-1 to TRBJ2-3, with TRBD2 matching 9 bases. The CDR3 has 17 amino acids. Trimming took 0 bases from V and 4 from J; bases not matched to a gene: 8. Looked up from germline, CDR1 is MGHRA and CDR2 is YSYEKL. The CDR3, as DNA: TGCGCCAGCAGCCAAGATCGCTCGCGGGGGGGGGCAGATACGCAGTATTTT. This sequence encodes CASSQDRSRGGADTQYF.